This T cell receptor beta chain was documented in a study of blood T cells in healthy people across ages. The study, taken as a whole, reports: A strong correlation was seen between TCR beta diversity and naive T cell percentage.

This clonotype has a handful of counts. Its antigen is undetermined. The germline V gene has CDR1 SGHRS and CDR2 YFSETQ. The ends were cut back, 2 bases at V and 1 base at J, with 8 bases in the middle. The CDR3 runs to 14 residues. A sample-barcoded 5' primer and a J-beta primer mix were used in a second PCR of roughly 6 to 11 cycles. All samples gave at least 2.5 million CDR3-containing paired-end reads. Each CDR3 protein gets one entry after TCRdb re-called the 5' RACE reads with MiXCR. The sample lists about 800,000 distinct CDR3 sequences; around 25% were seen once. These same data were also listed under a study on T cells of mothers and their children.

The sequence came from a boy between 10 and 17 years old in good health. This sequence joins TRBV5-1 and TRBJ2-3, with D hard to call. Sequencing used blood. The CDR3 loop is CASSLLQRTDTQYF. CDR3 sequence (DNA): TGCGCCAGCAGCTTACTCCAGCGCACAGATACGCAGTATTTT.